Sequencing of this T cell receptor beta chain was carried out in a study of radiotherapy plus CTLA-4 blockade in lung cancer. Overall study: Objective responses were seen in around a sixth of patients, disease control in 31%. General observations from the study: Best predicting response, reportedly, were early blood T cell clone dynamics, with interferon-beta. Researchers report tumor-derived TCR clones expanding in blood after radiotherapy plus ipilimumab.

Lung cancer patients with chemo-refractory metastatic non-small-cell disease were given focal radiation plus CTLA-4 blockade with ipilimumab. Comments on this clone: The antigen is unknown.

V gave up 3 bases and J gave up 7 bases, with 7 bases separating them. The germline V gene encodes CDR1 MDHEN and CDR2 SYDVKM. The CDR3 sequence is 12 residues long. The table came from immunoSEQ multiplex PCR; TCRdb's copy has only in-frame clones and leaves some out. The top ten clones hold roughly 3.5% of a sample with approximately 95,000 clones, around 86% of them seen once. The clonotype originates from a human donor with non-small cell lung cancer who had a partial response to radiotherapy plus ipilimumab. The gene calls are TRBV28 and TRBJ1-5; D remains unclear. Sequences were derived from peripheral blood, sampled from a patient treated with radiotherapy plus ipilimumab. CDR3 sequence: CASSFFRQPQHF. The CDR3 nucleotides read TGTGCCAGCAGTTTTTTTCGGCAGCCCCAGCATTTT.